The text below deals with one TCR beta chain. Its antigen is undetermined. Together with a sample-barcoded 5' primer, a J-beta primer mix was included in a second PCR lasting about 7 to 12 cycles. TCRdb independently ran MiXCR on the 5' RACE reads; one entry per CDR3 protein. In the table there are about 640,000 distinct CDR3 sequences, roughly 30% of which are singletons. The data were obtained in a study of blood T cells in healthy people across ages. Notes on the study in general: Roughly linear age-related decline in beta diversity appeared, significant by age approximately 41. The study found more naive CD4+ cells and higher diversity in long-lived than aged donors.

This sequence originates from a woman older than 75 in good health. Sequencing input: blood.

The CDR3 is CASSFSAGSSDTQYF. The CDR3 DNA reads as TGTGCCAGCAGCTTTTCGGCAGGGAGTTCGGATACGCAGTATTTT. The chain uses TRBV5-5 and TRBJ2-3; D assignment may be TRBD1 or TRBD2 (5 bases each). The germline CDR1 and CDR2 sequences are SGHKS and YYEKEE (reference sequence). Trimming stripped 2 bases from V and 6 bases from J, with 16 bases between. CDR3 length: 15 residues.